This T cell receptor (beta chain) appears in the sequencing data of a study of chemoradiotherapy in HPV16-positive cancers. Study details: Functional T-cell assays on a couple of HPV16-positive patients' cells defined candidate HPV-specific clones and common TCR motifs. Study conclusions and caveats: Non-HPV-specific T cells did not expand in tumors during treatment, whereas candidate HPV-specific clones and E7-related motifs did.

Samples were taken several times over chemoradiotherapy. Germline V CDR1 and CDR2: MDHEN, SYDVKM. CDR3 length equals 15 residues. Trimming cost V 5 bases and J 9 bases, with 23 bases left between them. TCRdb keeps only in-frame clones here, not all; method: immunoSEQ multiplex PCR. The sample has nearly 3,000 clones; approximately 86% are singletons. For this clone: The antigen is not known.

The sample here was tumor tissue, taken from a patient who underwent chemoradiotherapy. V and J are TRBV28 and TRBJ2-7, with D uncertain. This clonotype was obtained from a human donor with HPV-associated anogenital cancer. CDR3 DNA sequence: TGTGCCAGCAGTCCTACCAACAGTGTTCTGGGAAGGCAGTACTTC. Protein: CASSPTNSVLGRQYF.